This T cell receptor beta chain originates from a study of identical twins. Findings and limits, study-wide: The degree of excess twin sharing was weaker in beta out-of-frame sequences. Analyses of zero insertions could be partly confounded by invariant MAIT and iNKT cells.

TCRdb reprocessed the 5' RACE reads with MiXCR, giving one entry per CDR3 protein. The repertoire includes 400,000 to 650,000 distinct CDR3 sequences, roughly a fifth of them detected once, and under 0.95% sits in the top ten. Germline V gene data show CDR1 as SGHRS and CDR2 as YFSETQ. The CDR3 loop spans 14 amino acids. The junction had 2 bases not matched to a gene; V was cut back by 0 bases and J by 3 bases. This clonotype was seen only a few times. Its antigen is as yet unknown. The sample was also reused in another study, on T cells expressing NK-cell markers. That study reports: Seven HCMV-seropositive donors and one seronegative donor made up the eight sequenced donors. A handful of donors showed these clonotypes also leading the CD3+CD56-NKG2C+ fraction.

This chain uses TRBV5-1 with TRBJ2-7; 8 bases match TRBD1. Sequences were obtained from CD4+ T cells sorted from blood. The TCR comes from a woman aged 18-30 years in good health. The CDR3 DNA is TGCGCCAGCAGCTTGGGGACAGGGCGCTACGAGCAGTACTTC. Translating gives CASSLGTGRYEQYF.